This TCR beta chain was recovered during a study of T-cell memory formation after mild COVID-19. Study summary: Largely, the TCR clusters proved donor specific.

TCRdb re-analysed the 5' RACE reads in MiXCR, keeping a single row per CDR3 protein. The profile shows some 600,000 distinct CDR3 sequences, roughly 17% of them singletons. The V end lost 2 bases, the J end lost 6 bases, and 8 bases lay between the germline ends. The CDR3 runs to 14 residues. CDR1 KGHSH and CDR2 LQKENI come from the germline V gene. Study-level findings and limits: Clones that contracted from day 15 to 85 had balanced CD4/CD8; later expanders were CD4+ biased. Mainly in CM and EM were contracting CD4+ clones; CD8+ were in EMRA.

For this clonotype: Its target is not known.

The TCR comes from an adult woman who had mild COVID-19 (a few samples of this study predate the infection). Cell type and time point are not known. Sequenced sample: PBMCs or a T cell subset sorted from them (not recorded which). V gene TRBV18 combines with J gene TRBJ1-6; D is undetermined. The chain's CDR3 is CASSPDRANSPLHF. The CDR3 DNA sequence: TGTGCCAGCTCACCAGATCGTGCTAATTCACCCCTCCACTTT.